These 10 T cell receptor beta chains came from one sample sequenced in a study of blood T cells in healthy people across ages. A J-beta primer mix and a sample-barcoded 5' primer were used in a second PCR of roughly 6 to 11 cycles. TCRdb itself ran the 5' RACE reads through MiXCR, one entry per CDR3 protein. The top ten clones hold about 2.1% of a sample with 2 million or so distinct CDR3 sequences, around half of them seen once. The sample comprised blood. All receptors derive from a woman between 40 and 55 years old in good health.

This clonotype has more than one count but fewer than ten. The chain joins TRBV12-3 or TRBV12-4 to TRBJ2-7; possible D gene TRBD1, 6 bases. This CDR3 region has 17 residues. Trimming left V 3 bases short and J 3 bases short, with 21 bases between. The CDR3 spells CASSFDLLRGHLYEQYF. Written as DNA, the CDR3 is TGTGCCAGCAGTTTTGACTTACTCCGGGGACACCTCTACGAGCAGTACTTC.

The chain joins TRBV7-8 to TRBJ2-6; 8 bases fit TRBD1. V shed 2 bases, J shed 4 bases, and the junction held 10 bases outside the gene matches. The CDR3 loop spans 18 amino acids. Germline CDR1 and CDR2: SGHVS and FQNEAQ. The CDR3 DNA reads TGTGCCAGCAGCTTACCCTCCGACCAGGGGGCAGGGGCCAACGTCCTGACTTTC. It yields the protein CASSLPSDQGAGANVLTF.

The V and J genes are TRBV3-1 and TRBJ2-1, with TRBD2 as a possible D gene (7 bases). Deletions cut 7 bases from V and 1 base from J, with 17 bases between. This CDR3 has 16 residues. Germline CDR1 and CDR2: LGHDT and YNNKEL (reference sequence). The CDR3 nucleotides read TGTGCCAGCACCCCTGGGGGGGCCGGGTCCTACAATGAGCAGTTCTTC. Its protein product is CASTPGGAGSYNEQFF.

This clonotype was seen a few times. In DNA, the CDR3 is TGTGCCAGCAGCCCCGAGGCGACCACAGATACGCAGTATTTT. This encodes CASSPEATTDTQYF. This rearrangement joins TRBV7-9 to TRBJ2-3, with D unclear. Trimming stripped 5 bases from V and 2 bases from J, with 11 bases between. CDR3 size: 14 residues. Germline loops: CDR1 SEHNR, CDR2 FQNEAQ (reference sequence).

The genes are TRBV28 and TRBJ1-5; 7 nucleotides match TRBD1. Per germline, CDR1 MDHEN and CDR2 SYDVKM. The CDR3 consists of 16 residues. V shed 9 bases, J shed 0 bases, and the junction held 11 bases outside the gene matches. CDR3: CARYDRERCSNQPQHF. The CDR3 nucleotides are TGTGCCAGATACGACAGGGAACGATGTAGCAATCAGCCCCAGCATTTT.

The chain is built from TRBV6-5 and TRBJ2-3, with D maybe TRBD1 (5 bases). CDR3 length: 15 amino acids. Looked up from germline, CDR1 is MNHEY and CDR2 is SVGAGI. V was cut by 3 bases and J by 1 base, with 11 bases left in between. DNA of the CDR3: TGTGCCAGCAGTTATCACAGGTTCGGCACAGATACGCAGTATTTT. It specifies CASSYHRFGTDTQYF.

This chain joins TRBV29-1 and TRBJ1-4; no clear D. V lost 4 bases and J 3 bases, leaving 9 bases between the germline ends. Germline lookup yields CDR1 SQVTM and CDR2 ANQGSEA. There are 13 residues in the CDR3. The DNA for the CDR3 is TGCAGCGTTGGCAGTTCGGCTAATGAAAAACTGTTTTTT. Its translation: CSVGSSANEKLFF.

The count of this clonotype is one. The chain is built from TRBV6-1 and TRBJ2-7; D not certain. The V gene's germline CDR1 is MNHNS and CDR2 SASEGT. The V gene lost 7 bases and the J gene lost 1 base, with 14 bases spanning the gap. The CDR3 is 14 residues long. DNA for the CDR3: TGTGCCAGCATTCCAGGCCCGAGATCCTACGAGCAGTACTTC. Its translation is CASIPGPRSYEQYF.

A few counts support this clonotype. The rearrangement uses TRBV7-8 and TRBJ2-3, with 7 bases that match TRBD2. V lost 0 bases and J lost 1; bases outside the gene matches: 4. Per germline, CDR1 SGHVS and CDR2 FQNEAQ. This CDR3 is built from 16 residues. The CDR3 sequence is CASSLALAAGTDTQYF. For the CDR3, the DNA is TGTGCCAGCAGCTTAGCGCTAGCGGCAGGCACAGATACGCAGTATTTT.

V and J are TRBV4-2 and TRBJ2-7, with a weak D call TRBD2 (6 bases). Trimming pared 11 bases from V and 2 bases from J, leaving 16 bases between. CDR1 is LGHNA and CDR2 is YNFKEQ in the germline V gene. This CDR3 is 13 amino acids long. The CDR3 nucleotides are TGTGCCCGCCGGGACTGCCAGCCCTACGAGCAGTACTTC. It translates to CARRDCQPYEQYF.